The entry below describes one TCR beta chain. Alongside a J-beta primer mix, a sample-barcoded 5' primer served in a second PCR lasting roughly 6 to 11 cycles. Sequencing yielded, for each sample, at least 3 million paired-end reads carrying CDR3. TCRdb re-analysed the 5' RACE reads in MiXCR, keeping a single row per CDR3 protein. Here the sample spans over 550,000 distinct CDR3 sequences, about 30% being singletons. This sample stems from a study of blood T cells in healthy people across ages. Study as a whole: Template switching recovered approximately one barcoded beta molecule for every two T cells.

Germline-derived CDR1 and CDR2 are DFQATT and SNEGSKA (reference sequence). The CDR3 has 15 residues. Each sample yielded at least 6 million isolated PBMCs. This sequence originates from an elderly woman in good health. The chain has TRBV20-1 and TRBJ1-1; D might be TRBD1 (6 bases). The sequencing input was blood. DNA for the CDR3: TGCAGCGGGAGAAGGGGGTCTCTAGCGAACACTGAAGCTTTCTTT. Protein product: CSGRRGSLANTEAFF.